This entry lists 5 T cell receptor beta chains sequenced from one sample in a study of CD8+ T cells in alopecia areata. The authors extracted RNA and reverse transcribed it into cDNA as the sequencing template. The assay was immunoSEQ multiplex PCR, and TCRdb's table has in-frame clones only and misses some. The sample holds 150,000 to 200,000 clones; 60% are singletons and the top ten take 0.85% to 1.3%. Regarding treatment: oral pan-JAK inhibitor, 5-10 mg twice daily. The sequenced sample was CD4+ T cells sorted from blood, obtained at week 24, from a patient treated with tofacitinib. These receptors came from a human donor with alopecia areata.

This sequence joins TRBV29-1 and TRBJ2-6; the D is unclear. V lost 4 bases to trimming and J lost 1 base, with 11 bases between them. This CDR3 comprises 15 residues. CDR1 is SQVTM and CDR2 is ANQGSEA in the germline V gene. The CDR3 reads CSVASGASGANVLTF. The DNA for the CDR3 is TGCAGCGTTGCGTCGGGCGCGTCTGGGGCCAACGTCCTGACTTTC.

This clone was seen only a few times. J is TRBJ2-2 and V is TRBV10-3; D might be TRBD1 (6 bases). The CDR3 is 15 amino acids. The germline V gene encodes CDR1 ENHRY and CDR2 SYGVKD. V gave up 3 bases and J gave up 1 base, with 9 bases separating them. The CDR3 region has the DNA TGTGCCATCAGTGATCCGACAGGGAACACCGGGGAGCTGTTTTTT. This codes for CAISDPTGNTGELFF.

This clone came up a few times. The V gene is TRBV29-1, the J gene TRBJ2-1; perhaps TRBD2 as D (6 bases). The CDR3 loop spans 14 amino acids. Germline CDR1 is SQVTM and CDR2 is ANQGSEA. Trimming cost V 6 bases and J 0 bases, with 12 bases left between them. Here the CDR3 DNA reads TGCAGCGTCGCTCGGGGGATCTCCTACAATGAGCAGTTCTTC. Amino acids: CSVARGISYNEQFF.

The chain carries TRBV29-1 and TRBJ2-5; 7 nucleotides align to TRBD1. The V gene end was trimmed by 5 bases and the J gene end by 4 bases; junction bases not matched to a gene: 4. This CDR3 is 12 amino acids long. CDR1 is SQVTM and CDR2 is ANQGSEA in the germline V gene. The CDR3 sequence: CSVTGVGETQYF. For the CDR3, the DNA is TGCAGCGTTACAGGGGTAGGAGAGACCCAGTACTTC.

The rearrangement uses TRBV7-2 and TRBJ2-5; D is ambiguous. CDR1 and CDR2 (germline): SGHTA, FQGNSA. The CDR3 is 15 residues long. V lost 4 bases, J lost 5 bases, and 17 bases lay in between. CDR3 in amino acids: CASSWGLLKTETQYF. CDR3 sequence (DNA): TGTGCCAGCAGCTGGGGTCTCCTCAAGACGGAGACCCAGTACTTC. Filled out from reference TRBV7-2 and TRBJ2-5, the complete variable domain reads GAGVSQSPSNKVTEKGKDVELRCDPISGHTALYWYRQSLGQGLEFLIYFQGNSAPDKSGLPSDRFSAERTGGSVSTLTIQRTQQEDSAVYLCASSWGLLKTETQYFGPGTRLLVL.